This TCR beta chain derives from a study of blood T cell repertoires in COVID-19. Study information: The cDNA or gDNA used as material had been derived from T cells, B-cell-depleted T cells, or PBMCs.

The CDR3 covers 16 residues. V dropped 1 base and J dropped 0 bases, with 10 bases sitting between them. The V gene's germline CDR1 is LGHDT and CDR2 YNNKEL (reference sequence). This clone was found once. Those who participated ranged in age from about 18 to 89 years and resided in roughly 26 US areas. Categorization into cohorts depended on clinical history that participants reported. This table comes from immunoSEQ multiplex PCR, and its TCRdb copy is limited to in-frame clones, with some not included. The sample holds over 250,000 clones, roughly nine tenths seen once. This chain uses TRBV3-1 (or the pseudogene TRBV3-2) with TRBJ2-1; possible D gene TRBD2, 5 bases. Input material: PBMCs or T cells enriched from blood (not recorded which). The clonotype originates from a woman aged 18-29 years who had recovered from COVID-19. CDR3 residues: CASSQVTGSSYNEQFF. As DNA, the CDR3 is TGTGCCAGCAGCCAAGTTACGGGGAGCTCCTACAATGAGCAGTTCTTC.